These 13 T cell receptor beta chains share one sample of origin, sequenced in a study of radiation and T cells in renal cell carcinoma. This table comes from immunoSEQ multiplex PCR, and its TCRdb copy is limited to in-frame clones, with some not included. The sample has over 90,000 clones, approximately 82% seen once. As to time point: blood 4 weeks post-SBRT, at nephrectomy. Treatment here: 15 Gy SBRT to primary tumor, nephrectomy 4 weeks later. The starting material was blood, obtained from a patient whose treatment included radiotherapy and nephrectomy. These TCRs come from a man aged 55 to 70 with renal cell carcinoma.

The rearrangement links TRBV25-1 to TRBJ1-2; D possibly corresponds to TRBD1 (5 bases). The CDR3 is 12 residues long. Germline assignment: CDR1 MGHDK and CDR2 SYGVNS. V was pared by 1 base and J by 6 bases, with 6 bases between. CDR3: CASSELGDGYTF. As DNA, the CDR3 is TGTGCCAGCAGTGAATTAGGGGATGGCTACACCTTC.

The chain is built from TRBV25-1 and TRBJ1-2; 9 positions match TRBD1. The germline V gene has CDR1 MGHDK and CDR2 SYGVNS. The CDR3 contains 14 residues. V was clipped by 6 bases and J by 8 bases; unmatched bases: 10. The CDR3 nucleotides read TGTGCCAGCAGAGAACAGGGGGCCGTTGCAGGCTACACCTTC. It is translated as CASREQGAVAGYTF.

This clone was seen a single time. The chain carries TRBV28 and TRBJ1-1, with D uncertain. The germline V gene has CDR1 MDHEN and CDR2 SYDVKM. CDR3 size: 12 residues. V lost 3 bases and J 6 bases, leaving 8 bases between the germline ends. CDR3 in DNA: TGTGCCAGCAGTTTGAATTGGGCTGAAGCTTTCTTT. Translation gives CASSLNWAEAFF.

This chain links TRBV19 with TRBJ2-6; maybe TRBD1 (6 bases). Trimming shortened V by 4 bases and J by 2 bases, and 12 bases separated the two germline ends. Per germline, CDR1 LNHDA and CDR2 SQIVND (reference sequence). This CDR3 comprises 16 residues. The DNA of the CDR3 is TGTGCCAGTAGTACTATAACAGGGACTGGGGCCAACGTCCTGACTTTC. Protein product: CASSTITGTGANVLTF.

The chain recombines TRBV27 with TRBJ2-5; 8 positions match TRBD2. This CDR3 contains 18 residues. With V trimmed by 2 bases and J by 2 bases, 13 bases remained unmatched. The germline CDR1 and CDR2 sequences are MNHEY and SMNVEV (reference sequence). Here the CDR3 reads CASSLRSRVSGIQETQYF. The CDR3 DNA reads TGTGCCAGCAGTTTACGAAGTCGAGTTAGCGGGATACAAGAGACCCAGTACTTC.

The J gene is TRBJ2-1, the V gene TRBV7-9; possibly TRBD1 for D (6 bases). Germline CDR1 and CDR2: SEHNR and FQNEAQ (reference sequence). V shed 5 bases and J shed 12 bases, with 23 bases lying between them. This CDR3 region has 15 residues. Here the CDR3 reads CASSPTGYGKGAQFF. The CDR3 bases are TGTGCCAGCAGCCCTACAGGGTACGGAAAGGGCGCGCAGTTCTTC.

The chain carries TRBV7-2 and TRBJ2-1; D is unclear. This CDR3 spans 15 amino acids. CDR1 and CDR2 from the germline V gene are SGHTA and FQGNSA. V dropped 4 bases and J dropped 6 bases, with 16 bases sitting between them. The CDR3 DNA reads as TGTGCCAGCAGCTCCGCGGTGGGTCGGCGCAATGAGCAGTTCTTC. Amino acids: CASSSAVGRRNEQFF. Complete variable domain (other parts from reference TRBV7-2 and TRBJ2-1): GAGVSQSPSNKVTEKGKDVELRCDPISGHTALYWYRQSLGQGLEFLIYFQGNSAPDKSGLPSDRFSAERTGGSVSTLTIQRTQQEDSAVYLCASSSAVGRRNEQFFGPGTRLTVL.

The CDR3 bases are TGCAGTGCTAGTGAGGGGGAGACCCAGTACTTC. It encodes CSASEGETQYF. The V call is TRBV20-1, the J call TRBJ2-5; the D call may be TRBD1 or TRBD2 (5 bases each). V lost 3 bases, J lost 5 bases, and 7 bases lay in between. The CDR3 length is 11 residues. The germline V gene encodes CDR1 DFQATT and CDR2 SNEGSKA (reference sequence).

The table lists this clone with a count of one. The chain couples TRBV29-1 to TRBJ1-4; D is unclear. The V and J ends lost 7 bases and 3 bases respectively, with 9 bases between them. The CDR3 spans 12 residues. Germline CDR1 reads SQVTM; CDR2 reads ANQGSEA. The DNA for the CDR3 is TGCAGCGGCGGCCGGGCTAATGAAAAACTGTTTTTT. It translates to CSGGRANEKLFF.

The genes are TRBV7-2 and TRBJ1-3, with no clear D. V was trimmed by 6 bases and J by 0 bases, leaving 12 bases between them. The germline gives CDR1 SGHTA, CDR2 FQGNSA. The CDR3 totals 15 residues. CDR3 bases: TGTGCCAGCAGTTTTACACAGAGCTCTGGAAACACCATATATTTT. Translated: CASSFTQSSGNTIYF. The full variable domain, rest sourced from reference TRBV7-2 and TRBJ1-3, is GAGVSQSPSNKVTEKGKDVELRCDPISGHTALYWYRQSLGQGLEFLIYFQGNSAPDKSGLPSDRFSAERTGGSVSTLTIQRTQQEDSAVYLCASSFTQSSGNTIYFGEGSWLTVV.

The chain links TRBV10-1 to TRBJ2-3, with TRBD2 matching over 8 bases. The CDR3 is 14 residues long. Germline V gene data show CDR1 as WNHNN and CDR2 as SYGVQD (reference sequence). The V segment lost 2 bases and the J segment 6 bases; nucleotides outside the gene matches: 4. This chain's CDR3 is CASSEPRLADTQYF. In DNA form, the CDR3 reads TGCGCCAGCAGTGAGCCGAGACTAGCGGATACGCAGTATTTT.

CDR3 in amino acids: CASSISERSSYNEQFF. DNA of the CDR3: TGCGCCAGCAGCATATCAGAGAGAAGCTCCTACAATGAGCAGTTCTTC. V is TRBV5-1 and J is TRBJ2-1; no definite D call. Germline V gene data show CDR1 as SGHRS and CDR2 as YFSETQ. Trimming took off 4 bases at V and 0 bases at J, with 14 bases between the two ends. The CDR3 consists of 16 residues.

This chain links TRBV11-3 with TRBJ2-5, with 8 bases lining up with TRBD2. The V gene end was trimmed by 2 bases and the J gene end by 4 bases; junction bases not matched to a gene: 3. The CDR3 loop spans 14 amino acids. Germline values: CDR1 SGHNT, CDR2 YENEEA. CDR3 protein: CASSLSAGGETQYF. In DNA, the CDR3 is TGTGCCAGCAGCTTATCGGCGGGAGGAGAGACCCAGTACTTC.